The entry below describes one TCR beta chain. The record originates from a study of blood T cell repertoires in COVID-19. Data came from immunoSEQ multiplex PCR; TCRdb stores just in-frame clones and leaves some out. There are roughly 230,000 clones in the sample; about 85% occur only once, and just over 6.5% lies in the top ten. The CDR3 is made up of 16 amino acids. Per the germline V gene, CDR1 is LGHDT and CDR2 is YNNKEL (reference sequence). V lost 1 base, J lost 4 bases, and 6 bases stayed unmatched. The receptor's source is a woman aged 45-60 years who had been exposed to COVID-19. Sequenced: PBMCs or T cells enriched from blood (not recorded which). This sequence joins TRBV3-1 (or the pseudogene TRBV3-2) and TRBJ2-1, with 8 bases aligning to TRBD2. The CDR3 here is CASSQVAGGLYNEQFF. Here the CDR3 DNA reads TGTGCCAGCAGCCAAGTCGCGGGGGGCCTGTACAATGAGCAGTTCTTC.